This record covers a single T cell receptor beta chain. The antigen is not known. This specimen belongs to a study of shared clonotypes between healthy human individuals. Deep level was the assay's run setting. The table came from immunoSEQ multiplex PCR; TCRdb's copy has only in-frame clones and leaves some out. The sample shows under 2,500,000 clones, under 97% of them seen only once. Study-wide results and limits: Across a handful of donors, naive CD4 shared roughly 5%, naive CD8 more than 3%, memory CD4 2.3%, memory CD8 about 0.4%.

Adult Caucasians living in Nashville, Tennessee made up all of the donors. V was pared by 4 bases and J by 2 bases, with 12 bases between. The CDR3 sequence is 14 residues long. Germline CDR1 and CDR2: LGHNA and YSLEER. This TCR derives from a man between 18 and 29 years old in good health. The chain employs TRBV4-3 and TRBJ2-7; no reliable D call. The sample was naive CD4+ T cells sorted from blood. As for subset: CD45RA+ positively selected. CDR3 sequence: CASSRIEAPYEQYF. For the CDR3, the DNA is TGCGCCAGCAGCCGAATCGAGGCTCCCTACGAGCAGTACTTC.